This record looks at one T cell receptor (beta chain) sequence and its context. As originally analysed: Using reference gene primer amplification, nucleated cell counts were estimated. Only in-frame clones appear in the TCRdb table, and some are missing; sequencing was by immunoSEQ multiplex PCR. D and trimming come from the DNA, and the V and J calls and clone size come from that table. The sample has about 490,000 clones, approximately 85% seen once. CDR1 and CDR2 from the germline V gene are SGHAT and FQNNGV. V shed 0 bases and J shed 2 bases, with 11 bases lying between them. The CDR3 extends over 15 amino acids. These data are taken from a study of blood T cell repertoires in COVID-19. The wider study: Specimens from acute and convalescent COVID-19 originated in the United States, Italy and Spain. Nucleic acid was either cDNA or gDNA, and it came from T cells, B-cell-depleted T cells, or PBMCs.

Material for sequencing was peripheral blood. The genes are TRBV11-2 and TRBJ2-7, with a weak D call TRBD2 (6 bases). The source is a human donor in a cohort sampled during active COVID-19. In nucleotides, the CDR3 is TGTGCCAGCAGCTTAGAGGAGGGGCGGCCCTACGAGCAGTACTTC. Protein sequence: CASSLEEGRPYEQYF.